The clone carrying this T cell receptor (beta chain) came up a few times. Data came from immunoSEQ multiplex PCR; TCRdb stores just in-frame clones and leaves some out. The sample carries around 120,000 clones, roughly 69% recorded once. The data were obtained in a study of blood T cell repertoires in COVID-19. Across the study: Whether acute or convalescent, the COVID-19 samples came from the United States, Italy and Spain.

The CDR3 is made up of 14 amino acids. V lost 5 bases, J lost 0 bases, and 10 bases lay in between. Germline V gives CDR1 SEHNR, CDR2 FQNEAQ (reference sequence). This chain uses TRBV7-9 with TRBJ1-2; no reliable D call. The TCR comes from a woman in her 70s with acute or convalescent COVID-19. Sequencing input: peripheral blood. CDR3 protein: CASSPWAANYGYTF. Written as DNA, the CDR3 is TGTGCCAGCAGCCCTTGGGCAGCTAACTATGGCTACACCTTC.